In this sample, the clone carrying this TCR beta chain turned up many times. Antigen unknown. Trimming took 3 bases from V and 5 from J, leaving 15 bases between them. The CDR3 totals 15 residues. Germline V lookup: CDR1 MDHEN, CDR2 SYDVKM. This sample stems from a study of human T cells and chemical hapten exposure. General study findings and limits: Compared to controls, expanded TCRs made significantly more large clusters of similar CDR3s.

As for time point: patch test 2, 6 weeks after DPC sensitization. The treatment: therapeutic diphenylcyclopropenone sensitization with weekly scalp DPC. MiXCR, applied by TCRdb to the RACE reads, yields one record per CDR3 protein. The sample records more than 75,000 distinct CDR3 sequences, approximately 9.3% being singletons. The rearrangement links TRBV28 to TRBJ2-3; no definite D call. The TCR was taken from a woman between 40 and 50 years old with alopecia areata. Some clones in this sample may be carry-over from other donors' samples. This specimen consisted of whole blood, obtained in connection with sensitization to the hapten diphenylcyclopropenone (DPC). CDR3 sequence reads: CASSLRKVAEDTQYF. In nucleotides, the CDR3 is TGTGCCAGCAGTTTGCGGAAGGTGGCAGAAGATACGCAGTATTTT.